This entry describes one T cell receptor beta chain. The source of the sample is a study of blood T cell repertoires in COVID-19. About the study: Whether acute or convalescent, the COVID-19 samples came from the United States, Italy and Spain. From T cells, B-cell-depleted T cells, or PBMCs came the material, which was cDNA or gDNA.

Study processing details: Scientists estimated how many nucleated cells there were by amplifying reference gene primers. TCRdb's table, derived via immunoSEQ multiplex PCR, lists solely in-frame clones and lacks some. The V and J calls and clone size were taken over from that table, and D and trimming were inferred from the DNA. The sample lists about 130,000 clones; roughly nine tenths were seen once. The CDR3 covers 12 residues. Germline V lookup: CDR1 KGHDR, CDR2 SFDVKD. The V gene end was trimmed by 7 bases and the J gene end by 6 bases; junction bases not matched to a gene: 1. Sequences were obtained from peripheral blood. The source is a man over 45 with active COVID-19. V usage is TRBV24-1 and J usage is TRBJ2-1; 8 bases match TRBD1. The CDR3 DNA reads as TGTGCCACCAGCGACAGGGGCAATGAGCAGTTCTTC. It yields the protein CATSDRGNEQFF.